This record covers a single TCR beta chain. Its antigen remains unidentified. Produced via immunoSEQ multiplex PCR; TCRdb's table is partial and in-frame only. The sample yields about 150,000 clones, approximately 91% seen once. This sample is drawn from a study of cytomegalovirus exposure and HLA in healthy donors. Whole-study results and caveats: It was 160 or so TCR beta chains that were listed as cytomegalovirus-associated. Many donors shared some public TCRs, even though most TCR sequences were rare.

The length of the CDR3 is 14 residues. Germline trimming cut 7 bases from V and 3 bases from J; bases unmatched to any gene: 8. CDR1 is SQVTM, CDR2 ANQGSEA, per germline. Sequences were obtained from PBMCs. V gene TRBV29-1 combines with J gene TRBJ2-3; TRBD2 aligns across 9 bases. This receptor was taken from a man between 18 and 35 years old in good health and CMV-seronegative. Here the CDR3 DNA reads TGCAGCGCCTTAGCGGGAGTGGGAACAGATACGCAGTATTTT. This gives the protein CSALAGVGTDTQYF.